One sample yielded the 13 T cell receptor beta chains listed below, sequenced in a study of beta chain features in type 1 diabetes. Study conclusions and caveats: Within each of all four CD4+ subsets, Type 1 diabetes patients had TCRB CDR3s that were moderately but significantly shorter.

Isolated RNA was reverse transcribed in full, so expressed TCRB transcripts were sequenced. Generated by immunoSEQ multiplex PCR, the TCRdb table keeps only in-frame clones and is missing some. The sample yields under 250,000 clones, roughly 14% seen once. The antigens these receptors bind are not known. Material: naive CD4+ T cells from blood. Every receptor here comes from a man younger than 40 with type 1 diabetes.

The CDR3 loop reads CASSLRHSRDEQFF. Written as DNA, the CDR3 is TGTGCCAGCAGCTTGAGGCACTCGAGGGATGAGCAGTTCTTC. The V gene is TRBV5-4, the J gene TRBJ2-1; D may be TRBD2 (5 bases). The CDR3 is made up of 14 amino acids. The V end lost 1 base, the J end lost 8 bases, and 13 bases lay between the germline ends. Germline values: CDR1 SGHNT, CDR2 YYREEE (reference sequence).

This clone came up a few times. The J gene is TRBJ1-1, the V gene TRBV7-9; 7 bases align to TRBD1. The CDR3 covers 13 residues. J lost 2 bases, V lost 6 bases, and 3 bases had no gene match. Germline V lookup: CDR1 SEHNR, CDR2 FQNEAQ (reference sequence). The chain's CDR3 is CASSWDSNTEAFF. CDR3 nucleotides: TGTGCCAGCAGTTGGGACAGCAACACTGAAGCTTTCTTT. The full variable domain, its missing parts supplied by reference TRBV7-9 and TRBJ1-1, is DTGVSQNPRHKITKRGQNVTFRCDPISEHNRLYWYRQTLGQGPEFLTYFQNEAQLEKSRLLSDRFSAERPKGSFSTLEIQRTEQGDSAMYLCASSWDSNTEAFFGQGTRLTVV.

The V and J genes are TRBV5-4 and TRBJ2-4; 9 positions match TRBD1. Trimming removed 3 bases from V and 10 bases from J; junction bases left unmatched: 5. CDR1 is SGHNT and CDR2 is YYREEE in the germline V gene (reference sequence). The CDR3 is 13 residues long. This CDR3 reads CASSWDRVGIQYF. For the CDR3, the DNA is TGTGCCAGCAGCTGGGACAGGGTTGGGATTCAGTACTTC. Based on the CDR3 plus reference TRBV5-4 and TRBJ2-4, the full variable domain is ETGVTQSPTHLIKTRGQQVTLRCSSQSGHNTVSWYQQALGQGPQFIFQYYREEENGRGNFPPRFSGLQFPNYSSELNVNALELDDSALYLCASSWDRVGIQYFGAGTRLSVL.

Only a few counts were recorded for this clone. The chain has TRBV2 and TRBJ2-7, with 9 bases identical to TRBD2. J lost 6 bases, V lost 4 bases, and 7 bases had no gene match. Germline V gene lookup returns CDR1 SNHLY and CDR2 FYNNEI. The CDR3 extends over 14 amino acids. The CDR3 here is CASSARRGGSEQYF. In DNA, the CDR3 is TGTGCCAGCAGTGCTAGGCGGGGGGGCAGCGAGCAGTACTTC.

This chain joins TRBV5-1 and TRBJ2-5, with 10 nucleotides matching TRBD1. The CDR3 contains 17 residues. Trimming cost V 0 bases and J 5 bases; bases outside gene matches: 10. Germline V gene data show CDR1 as SGHRS and CDR2 as YFSETQ. CDR3: CASSLATGGASGETQYF. CDR3 nucleotide sequence: TGCGCCAGCAGCTTGGCGACAGGGGGCGCTTCGGGGGAGACCCAGTACTTC.

The V and J genes are TRBV2 and TRBJ1-6, with 8 bases lining up with TRBD1. The CDR3 extends over 14 amino acids. J lost 7 bases, V lost 8 bases, and 7 bases had no gene match. CDR1 SNHLY and CDR2 FYNNEI come from the germline V gene. The CDR3 DNA reads as TGTGCCAGCTCCCGGGACAGGATCAATTCACCCCTCCACTTT. Its translation is CASSRDRINSPLHF.

In this sample, this clone turned up a few times. The chain couples TRBV6-5 to TRBJ1-2; 9 bases match TRBD1. CDR3 length equals 14 residues. Losses at the gene ends were 5 bases for V and 4 bases for J; bases not matched to a gene: 5. The germline V gene has CDR1 MNHEY and CDR2 SVGAGI. CDR3 in amino acids: CASSRGQGSYGYTF. DNA of the CDR3: TGTGCCAGCAGTCGGGGACAGGGAAGCTATGGCTACACCTTC.

This clone was counted between two and nine times. The V gene is TRBV2, the J gene TRBJ2-1, with D tentatively TRBD2 (5 bases). Trimming took 4 bases from V and 9 from J, leaving 7 bases between them. The CDR3 sequence is 11 residues long. Germline loops: CDR1 SNHLY, CDR2 FYNNEI. CDR3 bases: TGTGCCAGCAGTGCGGCGGGTGAGCAGTTCTTC. Translating it yields CASSAAGEQFF.

The J gene is TRBJ2-7, the V gene TRBV18, with a weak D call TRBD2 (6 bases). There are 14 residues in the CDR3. Per germline, CDR1 KGHSH and CDR2 LQKENI. V was pared by 4 bases and J by 1 base, with 11 bases between. The CDR3 nucleotides read TGTGCCAGCTCACTGGGGACTGTATCCTACGAGCAGTACTTC. Residues: CASSLGTVSYEQYF.

This clone was seen a few times. The V gene is TRBV11-2, the J gene TRBJ2-3, with 10 bases identical to TRBD2. Germline CDR1 is SGHAT and CDR2 is FQNNGV. This CDR3 comprises 15 residues. J gave up 4 bases and V 4 bases, and 5 bases lay outside the gene matches. The CDR3 protein is CASSSSGTSADTQYF. The CDR3 nucleotides read TGTGCCAGCAGCTCCTCCGGGACTAGCGCAGATACGCAGTATTTT.

The chain employs TRBV5-1 and TRBJ2-1; D perhaps matches TRBD1 (7 bases). Germline CDR1 SGHRS, CDR2 YFSETQ. Deletions cut 0 bases from V and 0 bases from J, with 16 bases between. The CDR3 extends over 18 amino acids. The CDR3 DNA follows: TGCGCCAGCAGCTTGGGGGGCAGGGGGACTTTCTCCTACAATGAGCAGTTCTTC. As protein: CASSLGGRGTFSYNEQFF.

This clone was observed a handful of times. This chain connects TRBV11-2 to TRBJ2-3; maybe TRBD2 (5 bases). Germline lookup yields CDR1 SGHAT and CDR2 FQNNGV. Trimming shortened V by 8 bases and J by 0 bases, and 6 bases separated the two germline ends. The CDR3 length is 12 residues. CDR3 nucleotides: TGTGCCAGCGGGAGCAGCACAGATACGCAGTATTTT. Amino acids: CASGSSTDTQYF.

V usage is TRBV19 and J usage is TRBJ2-7; a weak D match, TRBD2 (5 bases). Trimming cost V 1 base and J 5 bases, with 9 bases left between them. CDR3 length: 13 residues. Germline V gene lookup returns CDR1 LNHDA and CDR2 SQIVND (reference sequence). The CDR3 loop reads CASSIGRPDEQYF. CDR3 in DNA: TGTGCCAGTAGTATAGGGAGGCCAGACGAGCAGTACTTC.